A selection of T cell receptor beta chains follows, all from one sample in a study of T cell responses to AZD1222 COVID-19 vaccine. The method was immunoSEQ multiplex PCR; TCRdb's version includes in-frame clones alone and lacks a portion of them. The table lists about 160,000 clones, approximately 87% of them singletons. The specimen was peripheral blood, collected 28 days after the second AZD1222 dose. Every receptor here comes from an adult who received the AZD1222 COVID-19 vaccine. CDR3s include the opening cysteine and the closing phenylalanine or tryptophan. D genes are given only for firm matches. Size is stated for part of the rows, as once, few or many counts, or as a class when the clone is expanded.

TRBV7-3	.	once	13	TRBJ1-5	TGTGCCAGCAGCCCAAATAGCAATCAGCCCCAGCATTTT	CASSPNSNQPQHF
TRBV7-2	.	.	16	TRBJ1-3	TGTGCCAGCAGCTTCGGACCCGCGAGCTCTGGAAACACCATATATTTT	CASSFGPASSGNTIYF
TRBV6-2/TRBV6-3	.	.	15	TRBJ1-5	TGTGCCAGCAGTTACGACCAGCTTAGCAATCAGCCCCAGCATTTT	CASSYDQLSNQPQHF
TRBV5-8	.	.	14	TRBJ2-7	TGTGCCAGCAGTACCCATCAGGGGTACTACGAGCAGTACTTC	CASSTHQGYYEQYF
TRBV27	TRBD1	.	15	TRBJ2-1	TGTGCCAGCAGTTTAGACAGGGGTTTATCGAATGAGCAGTTCTTC	CASSLDRGLSNEQFF
TRBV9	TRBD1	.	18	TRBJ1-3	TGTGCCAGCAGCGTAGATTCGTGGACAGGGGGCGGTGGAAACACCATATATTTT	CASSVDSWTGGGGNTIYF
TRBV7-9	TRBD1	.	14	TRBJ2-1	TGTGCCAGCCGCAGGACAGGGCGCGGGAATGAGCAGTTCTTC	CASRRTGRGNEQFF
TRBV3-1/TRBV3-2	TRBD1	.	15	TRBJ1-6	TGTGCCAGCAGCCAAGAGGACAGGGCCAATTCACCCCTCCACTTT	CASSQEDRANSPLHF
TRBV15	.	.	14	TRBJ1-5	TGTGCCACCAGCAGAGAAAGGGACAATCAGCCCCAGCATTTT	CATSRERDNQPQHF
TRBV9	.	.	15	TRBJ2-4	TGTGCCAGCAGCGTAGGGGGGTCGGCCAAAAACATTCAGTACTTC	CASSVGGSAKNIQYF
TRBV13	.	.	16	TRBJ1-1	TGTGCCAGCAGTTCCGCGGCGGGGAGGGTGGGGTCTGAAGCTTTCTTT	CASSSAAGRVGSEAFF
TRBV27	.	.	15	TRBJ2-1	TGTGCCAGCAGTTGGACAGATGAAGGGGGAGATGAGCAGTTCTTC	CASSWTDEGGDEQFF
TRBV12-3/TRBV12-4	.	.	11	TRBJ1-6	TGTGCCAGCAGTTTAGGGGGAGCCCTCCACTTT	CASSLGGALHF
TRBV9	TRBD2	.	18	TRBJ2-1	TGTGCCAGCAGCGTAGCCCCCCGACTAGCGGGGGGGAACAATGAGCAGTTCTTC	CASSVAPRLAGGNNEQFF
TRBV7-9	.	few	16	TRBJ2-5	TGTGCCAGCAGCGCTCTACTAGGGATTAGACAAGAGACCCAGTACTTC	CASSALLGIRQETQYF
TRBV18	.	.	14	TRBJ1-1	TGTGCCAGCTCACCGCGGGGGGCTTACACTGAAGCTTTCTTT	CASSPRGAYTEAFF
TRBV3-1/TRBV3-2	.	.	13	TRBJ1-5	TGTGCCAGCAGCCAAGCGTTGGATCAGCCCCAGCATTTT	CASSQALDQPQHF
TRBV15	TRBD1	.	17	TRBJ1-2	TGTGCCACCAGCAGAGTCGGGAAGCAGGGGGCTCTCTATGGCTACACCTTC	CATSRVGKQGALYGYTF
TRBV6-5	TRBD1	.	16	TRBJ1-1	TGTGCCAGCAGTTACGTCGGGACAGGACGGGGCACTGAAGCTTTCTTT	CASSYVGTGRGTEAFF
TRBV19	.	.	13	TRBJ1-1	TGTGCCAGTAGTATAGGACACAGAACTGAAGCTTTCTTT	CASSIGHRTEAFF
TRBV25-1	.	few	11	TRBJ1-1	TGTGCCAGCACCTTAGGGACTGAAGCTTTCTTT	CASTLGTEAFF
TRBV27	.	.	13	TRBJ1-1	TGTGCCAGCAGTTATGGGGGGCTGAGTGAAGCTTTCTTT	CASSYGGLSEAFF
TRBV25-1	TRBD1	.	12	TRBJ1-1	TGTGCCAGCAGTCACAGGGGCACTGAAGCTTTCTTT	CASSHRGTEAFF
TRBV19	TRBD1	.	16	TRBJ1-2	TGTGCCAGTAGTATTGTAAGAGGACAGGGGGGCTATGGCTACACCTTC	CASSIVRGQGGYGYTF
TRBV27	.	.	14	TRBJ1-5	TGTGCCAGCAGCTCTCAGGGGTTCGGGCAGCCCCAGCATTTT	CASSSQGFGQPQHF
TRBV7-6	TRBD2	.	15	TRBJ2-7	TGTGCCAGCAGCCGGACTAGCGGGGCATTTTACGAGCAGTACTTC	CASSRTSGAFYEQYF
TRBV6-5	TRBD1	.	14	TRBJ1-2	TGTGCCAGCAGCTGGACAGGGAGCCAGCGAGGCTACACCTTC	CASSWTGSQRGYTF
TRBV30	.	.	14	TRBJ2-7	TGTGCCTGGGGCACCGGGACTGACTCCTACGAGCAGTACTTC	CAWGTGTDSYEQYF
TRBV15	.	.	15	TRBJ1-1	TGTGCCACCAGCAGAGATCCAACCCGGCGGACTGAAGCTTTCTTT	CATSRDPTRRTEAFF
TRBV5-1	.	.	14	TRBJ1-4	TGCGCCAGCAGGTCGACAGTTGTTAATGAAAAACTGTTTTTT	CASRSTVVNEKLFF
TRBV11-1	TRBD1	.	13	TRBJ1-2	TGTGCCAGCAGCCGGGACAGTGTGGGGGGCTACACCTTC	CASSRDSVGGYTF